This paragraph covers one T cell receptor (beta chain) sequence. Its target antigen remains unknown. From the cysteine up to the phenylalanine, the CDR3 has a length of 13 residues. Only the CDR3 part of the read is kept: 39 bases, read in frame from the first base. CDR1 and CDR2 were assigned from the germline V gene as SGHRS and YFSETQ. V is shortened by 4 bases, J by 4 bases, and the region joining them spans 10 bases. The source of the sample is a study of cytomegalovirus exposure and HLA in healthy donors (dated by TCRdb to about 2017). In the study overall: An earlier analysis of about 530 of the donors reported approximately 260 Gb of sequence data and 117 million unique TCR beta sequences obtained from about 200 million T cells. Roughly 300 gigabases of sequencing data and 80 million or so unique TCR sequences were included in an early release covering around 650 HLA-typed donors. The genetic ancestry cluster associated with self-reported Caucasian donors included 70% to 85% of the roughly 400 genotyped donors. The study aimed to test whether cataloging public T cell receptors could reveal signatures of past pathogen exposure. The T cell repertoires of roughly 660 subjects were profiled by immunosequencing and related to cytomegalovirus serostatus. A separate validation cohort of roughly 120 different subjects was used in addition to the roughly 700-subject first cohort. To predict cytomegalovirus infection status, the study combined high-throughput TCR immunosequencing, statistical association of individual TCRs with disease status, and machine learning. A later analysis re-analyzed previously published TCR beta repertoires from 660 or so donors and added high-resolution HLA genotyping to study TCR occurrence patterns. The later analysis used no new phenotypic data to find candidate immune exposures, relying instead on TCR beta sequences and their occurrence across donors. An earlier analysis of roughly 580 of the donors used high-throughput TCR beta sequencing to judge whether each TCR beta V gene segment behaved as functional or pseudogenic. Donor age, sex, ethnicity and CMV serostatus were compiled alongside the repertoire data. A later genetic analysis used genome-wide SNP genotypes for about three fifths of the 666 donors, treating that subset as a discovery cohort. All discovery cohort repertoires had been generated using a single sequencing platform. HLA typing covered class I and class II loci at four-digit resolution. The number of typed donors differed by locus: about 620-640 for A, B, C, DRB1 and DQB1; 522 for DQA1; 606 for DPA1; and some 450 for DPB1. Several DR-DQ haplotypes were treated as single units for association and clustering because of strong linkage in the cohort. Among about 410 genotyped donors of the cohort, an average of approximately 240,000 unique TCR beta nucleotide sequences was sequenced per donor, of which about 20% were non-productive. General findings and caveats noted by the study authors: Only TCR beta chains were sequenced in this cohort, and the absence of alpha or paired-chain data limited detectable features. A later analysis associated 15,000 or so TCR beta sequences with specific HLA alleles at a false discovery rate of 0.05. Several of the top co-occurrence clusters appeared to be linked to parvovirus B19, influenza, CMV and Epstein-Barr virus, according to a later analysis. Assigning TCR associations to individual alleles was difficult when HLA alleles, especially DR and DQ, strongly co-occurred. V-gene and J-gene trimming of TCR beta chains was associated with a missense DCLRE1C variant in a later genetic analysis, and the association was replicated in an independent cohort. It was suggested by the authors that the approach could potentially be generalized to other disease states and immunological phenotypes. In a later analysis, most CMV-associated TCR beta chains were found to appear HLA-restricted, with HLA associations seemingly driven largely by CMV exposure. Correlated functional status among segregating V segments might be attributable to linkage disequilibrium, but an unknown experimental factor could not be ruled out. Because counts were too low, roughly 17 rarely observed V segments, including chromosome 9 orphons, were left out of the earlier analysis of 587 of the donors. The study gave a list of about 150 TCR beta chains associated with cytomegalovirus. The classifier was reported to diagnose cytomegalovirus status with high specificity and sensitivity in both the original and validation cohorts. A later analysis found that HLA-associated TCR beta chains were more clonally expanded and had lower generation probabilities than equally common non-associated chains. A further reported finding was that TCR beta sequences accurately predicted the HLA-A and HLA-B alleles for most subjects in the first cohort. Because HLA typing was missing for some donors at each locus, association tests included only the typed subset. Roughly uniform sequencing depth across donors was assumed in presence/absence analyses, although this assumption may not hold. Some IMGT-functional V segments, including TRBV6-2 and TRBV6-3, could not be distinguished by the 87-base-pair reads and were therefore excluded. An earlier analysis of some 560 of the donors showed that most TCR beta V segments appeared in productive rearrangements either about 87% or about 30% of the time, which broadly matched IMGT annotations. The sequencing pipeline was judged likely to have produced a cluster of highly shared sequence variants as a technical artifact. A later genetic analysis reported fewer N-insertions in productive TCRs among donors in an Asian-associated ancestry cluster than the roughly 620-donor mean. In vitro tests confirmed that three of the cytomegalovirus-associated TCR beta chains recognize cytomegalovirus antigens. Most TCR sequences were seen in very few donors, while some public TCRs were found in many individuals. CMV serostatus was the only immune exposure information available for the cohort. In a later analysis, TCR association rates were found to vary across HLA loci, with the most associated TCRs seen for DRB1 alleles and the fewest for HLA-C alleles.

The library was made by the immunoSEQ multiplex PCR assay. For the multiplex PCR, a mixture combining 60 forward primers for TCR Vbeta segments and 13 reverse primers for TCR Jbeta segments was used. The CDR3 region of rearranged TCR beta genes was amplified from genomic DNA with a multiplex PCR assay. Amplified TCR beta libraries were sequenced as 87-base-pair reads on the Illumina HiSeq System. The paper's data handling went like this. Across the roughly 600 repertoires, a later analysis counted tens of millions of unique TCR beta chains, roughly 11 million of which were shared by at least two donors. Raw reads were error-corrected and collapsed into unique sequences with a nearest-neighbor algorithm that merged closely related sequences to remove PCR and sequencing errors. CDR3 sequences were aligned to IMGT reference sequences to assign V, D and J gene segments. For a sequence to be retained, a match of at least six nucleotides was required to both a V gene segment and a J gene segment. Rearrangements were classified as productive when the CDR3 lacked stop codons and remained in frame with V and J, and all other rearrangements were classified as non-productive. CDR3 was defined according to IMGT convention as the region running from the second conserved V-encoded cysteine to the conserved J-encoded phenylalanine. Sequences without an unambiguous match to a single V gene segment were excluded from the earlier analysis of 500 to 700 of the donors. In an earlier analysis of about 590 of the donors, a V segment was called functional when productive rearrangements were above 56.7%, and segregating when the standard deviation between donors exceeded 5%. To diagnose cytomegalovirus status from the catalog of TCR beta chain sequences, a statistical classification framework was built. In a later analysis, V and J genes were assigned by comparing TCR nucleotide sequences against IMGT/GENE-DB human TR gene sequences. The TCRdist pipeline was used in a later analysis to assign CDR3 sequences and most-parsimonious VDJ recombination scenarios. In a later analysis, each TCR beta chain was defined by its CDR3 amino acid sequence together with its V-gene family, and reads lacking a unique V-gene family were excluded. To address suspected cross-contamination and a sequencing artifact, a later analysis removed several hundred highly shared, low-generation-probability nucleotide sequences. In a later analysis, a clonal expansion index for each public chain was calculated from normalized within-repertoire ranks of inferred template counts. A later analysis computed generation probabilities with a VDJ recombination model fitted to out-of-frame rearrangements, and checked the results against IGoR. In a later analysis, TCR-TCR, TCR-HLA and TCR-CMV co-occurrence was scored with hypergeometric tests, and a repertoire-size bias correction was applied to TCR pairs. A later analysis estimated false discovery rates by permuting HLA or CMV assignments 20 times. In a later analysis, co-occurring TCRs were grouped with DBSCAN, and TCRdist sequence similarity was added when clustering was performed within HLA-allele-positive subsets. Co-occurrence clustering excluded repertoires with fewer than 30,000 or more than 120,000 public chains, plus five with anomalous nucleotide sharing. What TCRdb holds here is the immuneACCESS table cut down to in-frame rearrangements. Part of the clones is not present; checked against another copy, under half of the missing clones reflect an unresolved V gene, and the others are unexplained. V and J calls and clone size are those listed in that table; D and trimming were worked out from the DNA. The sample table records over 100,000 clones. 1.5% to 2% of the sample is held by the ten biggest clonotypes.

The cohort consisted of some 730 healthy bone marrow donors. Cohort members were all nominally healthy when sampled, although unrecorded immune exposures were likely present. The donor was CMV seropositive and belonged to the group of over 250 seropositive cohort members. Each donor provided a peripheral blood sample, and peripheral blood mononuclear cells were used for TCR beta sequencing. Genomic DNA was extracted from the blood cell samples with the Qiagen DNeasy Blood Extraction Kit. Sequenced material: PBMCs. The rearranged chain carries TRBV5-1 and TRBJ2-3, with no confidently assigned D gene. This receptor was obtained from a woman aged 40 to 50 in good health and CMV-seropositive. This receptor carries the CDR3 CASSRARADTQYF. The nucleotide sequence is TGCGCCAGCAGCCGCGCGAGAGCAGATACGCAGTATTTT.